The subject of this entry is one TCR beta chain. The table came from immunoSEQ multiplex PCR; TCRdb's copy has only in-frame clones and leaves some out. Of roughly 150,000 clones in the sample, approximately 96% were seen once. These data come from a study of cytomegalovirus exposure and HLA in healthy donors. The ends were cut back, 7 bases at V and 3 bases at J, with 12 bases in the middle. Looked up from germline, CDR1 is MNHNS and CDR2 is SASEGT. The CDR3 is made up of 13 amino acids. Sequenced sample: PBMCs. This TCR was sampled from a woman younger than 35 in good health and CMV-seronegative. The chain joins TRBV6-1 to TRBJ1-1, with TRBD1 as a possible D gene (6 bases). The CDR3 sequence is CASKIQGDTEAFF. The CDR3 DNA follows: TGTGCCAGCAAAATACAGGGAGACACTGAAGCTTTCTTT.